This is a list of T cell receptor beta chains from one sample in a study of beta chain features in type 1 diabetes. Produced via immunoSEQ multiplex PCR; TCRdb's table is partial and in-frame only. The sample consists of nearly 250,000 clones, approximately 70% of them appearing once. Sequencing was performed on naive CD4+ T cells from blood. The receptors shown here come from a man aged 30 to 45 in good health. The CDR3 runs from the conserved cysteine through the conserved F or W. Fields, in order: CDR3 protein, CDR3 DNA, V gene, D gene, clone size, J gene. A D gene is named only where the DNA matches it firmly. The size entry is marked missing in some rows and otherwise reads once, few, many or a size class.

CSVGSSGSNEQFF | TGCAGCGTTGGTAGTTCCGGGAGCAATGAGCAGTTCTTC | TRBV29-1 | - | - | TRBJ2-1
CATSRDGQPLYEQYF | TGTGCCACCAGCAGAGATGGACAGCCGCTCTACGAGCAGTACTTC | TRBV15 | - | - | TRBJ2-7
CSVWTDSNEKLFF | TGCAGCGTTTGGACGGATTCAAATGAAAAACTGTTTTTT | TRBV29-1 | - | once | TRBJ1-4
CASSRIDRTNTEAFF | TGTGCCAGCAGCCGAATTGACAGGACGAACACTGAAGCTTTCTTT | TRBV25-1 | - | once | TRBJ1-1
CSVVQEAAEAFF | TGCAGCGTTGTTCAGGAGGCAGCTGAAGCTTTCTTT | TRBV29-1 | - | few | TRBJ1-1
CSASDGMGYTF | TGCAGTGCTTCGGACGGTATGGGCTACACCTTC | TRBV20-1 | - | - | TRBJ1-2
CAIRPGGSSTDTQYF | TGTGCCATCAGGCCGGGGGGGTCCAGCACAGATACGCAGTATTTT | TRBV10-3 | TRBD2 | - | TRBJ2-3
CAWTFGNTEAFF | TGTGCCTGGACGTTTGGGAACACTGAAGCTTTCTTT | TRBV30 | - | - | TRBJ1-1
CSVEGTGLKGYTF | TGCAGCGTTGAAGGGACAGGGCTTAAGGGCTACACCTTC | TRBV29-1 | TRBD1 | - | TRBJ1-2
CSAQIYNEQFF | TGCAGCGCCCAGATTTACAATGAGCAGTTCTTC | TRBV29-1 | - | - | TRBJ2-1
CSVRAGSTDTQYF | TGCAGCGTTCGCGCGGGAAGCACAGATACGCAGTATTTT | TRBV29-1 | - | - | TRBJ2-3
CSVATGPTDTQYF | TGCAGCGTTGCAACGGGTCCCACAGATACGCAGTATTTT | TRBV29-1 | - | few | TRBJ2-3
CAWSVGTAQHF | TGTGCCTGGAGTGTAGGAACCGCCCAGCATTTT | TRBV30 | - | - | TRBJ1-5
CATSREKGTSGRHEQFF | TGTGCCACCAGCAGGGAGAAAGGGACTAGCGGGAGGCATGAGCAGTTCTTC | TRBV15 | TRBD2 | - | TRBJ2-1
CASSLAAGGLYEQYF | TGCGCCAGCAGCTTGGCGGCAGGGGGGCTCTACGAGCAGTACTTC | TRBV5-1 | - | - | TRBJ2-7
CAWRVTGELFF | TGTGCCTGGAGAGTAACCGGGGAGCTGTTTTTT | TRBV30 | - | - | TRBJ2-2
CSAYDRGKHEQYF | TGCAGCGCTTACGACAGGGGGAAGCACGAGCAGTACTTC | TRBV29-1 | TRBD1 | - | TRBJ2-7
CAIPTGRKNTGELFF | TGTGCCATCCCTACCGGGCGGAAGAACACCGGGGAGCTGTTTTTT | TRBV10-3 | - | - | TRBJ2-2
CASSQSLLGRETQYF | TGCGCCAGCAGCCAAAGCCTTCTCGGACGAGAGACCCAGTACTTC | TRBV4-3 | - | - | TRBJ2-5
CAWSAGVYTEAFF | TGTGCCTGGAGTGCCGGGGTGTACACTGAAGCTTTCTTT | TRBV30 | - | - | TRBJ1-1
CAWTGTSGGNEQFF | TGTGCCTGGACAGGGACTAGCGGGGGCAATGAGCAGTTCTTC | TRBV30 | TRBD2 | - | TRBJ2-1
CASSLGATQETQYF | TGCGCCAGCAGCTTGGGGGCCACACAAGAGACCCAGTACTTC | TRBV5-1 | - | - | TRBJ2-5
CASSALGQSYNSPLHF | TGTGCCAGCAGCGCCCTTGGACAGAGCTATAATTCACCCCTCCACTTT | TRBV9 | - | - | TRBJ1-6
CSVEDFSWSGEQFF | TGCAGCGTTGAAGATTTTAGCTGGTCGGGGGAGCAGTTCTTC | TRBV29-1 | - | - | TRBJ2-1
CSVLAVSYEQYF | TGCAGCGTCTTAGCGGTCTCCTACGAGCAGTACTTC | TRBV29-1 | - | - | TRBJ2-7